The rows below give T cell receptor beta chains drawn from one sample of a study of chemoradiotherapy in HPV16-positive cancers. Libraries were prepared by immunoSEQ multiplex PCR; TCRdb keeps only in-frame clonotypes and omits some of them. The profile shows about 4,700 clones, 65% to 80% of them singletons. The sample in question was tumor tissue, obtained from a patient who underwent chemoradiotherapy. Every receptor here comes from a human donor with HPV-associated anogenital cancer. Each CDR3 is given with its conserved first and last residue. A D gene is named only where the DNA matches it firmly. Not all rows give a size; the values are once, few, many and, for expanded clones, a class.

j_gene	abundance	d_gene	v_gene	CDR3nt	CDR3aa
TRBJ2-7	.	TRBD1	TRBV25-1	TGTGCCAGCAGTGAATCGGGACAGGGTAAAGGCTACGAGCAGTACTTC	CASSESGQGKGYEQYF
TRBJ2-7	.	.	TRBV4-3	TGCGCCAGCAGCCAAGATCGGAGGATACCTCAGTACTTC	CASSQDRRIPQYF
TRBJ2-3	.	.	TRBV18	TGTGCCAGCTCACCCCAAGCCCGAGATACGCAGTATTTT	CASSPQARDTQYF
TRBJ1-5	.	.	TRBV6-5	TGTGCCAGCAGTCGAGGGCCCATTCAGCCCCAGCATTTT	CASSRGPIQPQHF
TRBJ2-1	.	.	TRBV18	TGTGCCAGCTCACCATCTGTCGGCCAGGTTGAGCAGTTCTTC	CASSPSVGQVEQFF
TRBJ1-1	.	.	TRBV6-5	TGTGCCAGCAGTTACTCGAACACTGAAGCTTTCTTT	CASSYSNTEAFF
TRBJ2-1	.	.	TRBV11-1	TGTGCCAGCAGCTCACAGGGAGTAGGGGGTTACAATGAGCAGTTCTTC	CASSSQGVGGYNEQFF
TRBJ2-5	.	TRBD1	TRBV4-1	TGCGCCAGCAGCCAAGATTCGGGACAGTGGGAGACCCAGTACTTC	CASSQDSGQWETQYF
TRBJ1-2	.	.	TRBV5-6	TGTGCCAGCAGCTTCTATGCTGGCTACACCTTC	CASSFYAGYTF
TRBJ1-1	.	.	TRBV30	TGTGCCTGGAGTGTACCGGTACGGAGGAACACTGAAGCTTTCTTT	CAWSVPVRRNTEAFF
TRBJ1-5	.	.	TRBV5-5	TGTGCCAGCAGCTTAGACCCAGGGCCCCAGCATTTT	CASSLDPGPQHF
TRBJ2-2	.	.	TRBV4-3	TGCGCCAGCAGCCAAGAATTTCGGGGGTACACCGGGGAGCTGTTTTTT	CASSQEFRGYTGELFF
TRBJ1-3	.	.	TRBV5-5	TGTGCCAGCAGCTTGGAGCTCTTATACTCTGGAAACACCATATATTTT	CASSLELLYSGNTIYF
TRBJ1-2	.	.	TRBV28	TGTGCCAGCAGTTTAGGGGGCCTCTATGGCTACACCTTC	CASSLGGLYGYTF
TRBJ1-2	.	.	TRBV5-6	TGTGCCAGCAGCTTAGGACAGACAGAGAGATATGGCTACACCTTC	CASSLGQTERYGYTF
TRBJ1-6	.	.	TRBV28	TGTGCCAGCAGGCCCCCGGACAGTTATAATTCACCCCTCCACTTT	CASRPPDSYNSPLHF
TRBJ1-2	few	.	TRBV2	TGTGCCAGCAGGGCGTATCCGAGCCGTGGCTACACCTTC	CASRAYPSRGYTF
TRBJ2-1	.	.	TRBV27	TGTGCCAGCAGTTTATCGTTCGAATCGTATGAGCAGTTCTTC	CASSLSFESYEQFF
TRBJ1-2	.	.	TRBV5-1	TGCGCCAGCAGCCCGAACAGGGATGGCTACACCTTC	CASSPNRDGYTF
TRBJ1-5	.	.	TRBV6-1	TGTGCCAGCCTACCACCCAACAATCAGCCCCAGCATTTT	CASLPPNNQPQHF
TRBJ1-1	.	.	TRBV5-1	TGCGCCAGCAGCTTGGGGGAGTACACTGAAGCTTTCTTT	CASSLGEYTEAFF
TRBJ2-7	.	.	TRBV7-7	TGTGCCAGCAGCTTAGACAGGGTGCAGTACTTC	CASSLDRVQYF
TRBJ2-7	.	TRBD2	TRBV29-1	TGCAGCGGCGATTCTAGCGGGAGCTCCTACGAGCAGTACTTC	CSGDSSGSSYEQYF
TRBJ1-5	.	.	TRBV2	TGTGCCAGCAGTGGCCGGCAAAGAAGCCAGCCCCAGCATTTT	CASSGRQRSQPQHF
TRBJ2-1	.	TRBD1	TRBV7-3	TGTGCCAGCAGCCTCGGGACAGGGGGCCACAATGAGCAGTTCTTC	CASSLGTGGHNEQFF
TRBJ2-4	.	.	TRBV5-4	TGTGCCAGCAGCCCGGACAGGGAGGGAGCCAAAAACATTCAGTACTTC	CASSPDREGAKNIQYF
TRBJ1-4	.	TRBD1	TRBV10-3	TGTGCCACCTCCGGACAGGGTAATGAAAAACTGTTTTTT	CATSGQGNEKLFF
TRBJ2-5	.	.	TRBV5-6	TGTGCCAGCAGCTTGGGTGACCTCTCTTCAGCGGAGACCCAGTACTTC	CASSLGDLSSAETQYF
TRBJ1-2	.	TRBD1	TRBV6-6	TGTGCCAGCATTGCCCAGGGACAGGCGGCCTATGGCTACACCTTC	CASIAQGQAAYGYTF
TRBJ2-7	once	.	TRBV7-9	TGTGCCAGCAGCCTCCGGGACACCAACTACGAGCAGTACTTC	CASSLRDTNYEQYF
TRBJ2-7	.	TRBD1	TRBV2	TGTGCCAGCAGTCGGGACAGGGCATACGAGCAGTACTTC	CASSRDRAYEQYF
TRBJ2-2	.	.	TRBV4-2	TGTGCCAGCAGCCAAGATCAGGGTCGGGGCACCGGGGAGCTGTTTTTT	CASSQDQGRGTGELFF
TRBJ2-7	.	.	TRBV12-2	TGTGCAAGTCGTAAACCAGGGAGCGGCTTGACCTACGAGCAGTACTTC	CASRKPGSGLTYEQYF
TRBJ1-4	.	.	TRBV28	TGTGCCAGCAGATCCCAGGGAACTAATGAAAAACTGTTTTTT	CASRSQGTNEKLFF
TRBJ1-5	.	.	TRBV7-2	TGTGCCAGCAGCTCGAGCGGTCAGCCCCAGCATTTT	CASSSSGQPQHF
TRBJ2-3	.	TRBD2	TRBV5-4	TGTGCCAGCAGCCCGTCACTACTAGCGGGAGTAGGTCTAGATACGCAGTATTTT	CASSPSLLAGVGLDTQYF
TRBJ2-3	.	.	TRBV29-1	TGCAGCGTTGAAGACCCAAGGGGGAGGGTGGTCTTCCCAGATACGCAGTATTTT	CSVEDPRGRVVFPDTQYF
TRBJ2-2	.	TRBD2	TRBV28	TGTGCCAGCGTACCCGGGACTAGCCTAAGGGAGCTGTTTTTT	CASVPGTSLRELFF
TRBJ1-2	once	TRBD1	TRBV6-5	TGTGCCAGCAGTGTAGGGGACAGGTCATATGGCTACACCTTC	CASSVGDRSYGYTF
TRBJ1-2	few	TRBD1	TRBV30	TGTGCCTGGAGTTTAGGGGGCTCGGGTAACTATGGCTACACCTTC	CAWSLGGSGNYGYTF
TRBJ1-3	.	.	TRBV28	TGTGCCAGCAGTTTGGGGGGGCGCGTAGGAAACACCATATATTTT	CASSLGGRVGNTIYF
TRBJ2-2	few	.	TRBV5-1	TGCGCCAGCAGCCCCCAGGGGCGGGGGAACACCGGGGAGCTGTTTTTT	CASSPQGRGNTGELFF
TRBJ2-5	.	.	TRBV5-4	TGTGCCAGCAGCCGGGAGTCCCAAGAGACCCAGTACTTC	CASSRESQETQYF
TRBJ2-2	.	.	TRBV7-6	TGTGCCAGCAGCTACACAGGTTACGGGGAGCTGTTTTTT	CASSYTGYGELFF
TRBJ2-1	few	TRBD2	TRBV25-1	TGTGCCAGCAGTGAAGGTAGCGGGATAAACTATGAGCAGTTCTTC	CASSEGSGINYEQFF